The clone carrying this TCR beta chain was found once. This entry comes from a study of blood T cell repertoires in COVID-19. About the study: In each case, the material was cDNA or gDNA derived from T cells, B-cell-depleted T cells, or PBMCs.

CDR1 and CDR2 (germline): SGDLS, YYNGEE. This CDR3 region has 14 residues. V lost 5 bases and J lost 0; bases outside the gene matches: 3. The method was immunoSEQ multiplex PCR; TCRdb's version includes in-frame clones alone and lacks a portion of them. Found here are about 250,000 clones, about 88% of them singletons; the top ten hold 3%. The sequence came from a woman between 45 and 60 years old who had recovered from COVID-19. The genes are TRBV9 and TRBJ2-7; 9 nucleotides line up with TRBD2. The material sequenced was PBMCs or T cells enriched from blood (not recorded which). As DNA, the CDR3 is TGTGCCAGCAGTGGTAGCGGGAGCTCCTACGAGCAGTACTTC. It yields the protein CASSGSGSSYEQYF.